The 13 T cell receptor beta chains presented below share a single source sample, sequenced in a study of shared clonotypes between healthy human individuals. Some clones are missing from TCRdb's copy, which holds only in-frame ones; the method was immunoSEQ multiplex PCR. This sample has 2 million to 2.5 million clones; 80% to 95% occur once, and the top ten carry approximately 0.4%. The sequencing input was naive CD4+ T cells from PBMCs. The subset was: CD45RA+ positively selected. Receptor source: a man between 18 and 35 years old in good health. Some clones in this sample may be carry-over from other donors' samples.

This chain uses TRBV4-2 with TRBJ1-5; 12 bases match TRBD1. Germline CDR1 and CDR2: LGHNA and YNFKEQ. Trimming cost V 4 bases and J 7 bases; bases outside gene matches: 11. This CDR3 spans 17 amino acids. CDR3 in DNA: TGTGCCAGCAGCCTAGCGTCGGGACAGGGGGCCGGGCAGCCCCAGCATTTT. This codes for CASSLASGQGAGQPQHF.

The V call is TRBV29-1, the J call TRBJ2-7; D perhaps matches TRBD2 (6 bases). Germline values: CDR1 SQVTM, CDR2 ANQGSEA. The CDR3 is 13 amino acids. V was trimmed by 5 bases and J by 4 bases, leaving 15 bases between them. The CDR3 DNA reads as TGCAGCGTTCGGGGGAGAATGGGATACGAGCAGTACTTC. This sequence encodes CSVRGRMGYEQYF.

V usage is TRBV28 and J usage is TRBJ1-3, with D possibly matching TRBD1 (5 bases). Trimming stripped 5 bases from V and 4 bases from J, with 15 bases between. The CDR3 has 15 residues. Germline-derived CDR1 and CDR2 are MDHEN and SYDVKM. The CDR3 is CASSQSGTRGNTIYF. CDR3 nucleotides: TGTGCCAGCAGTCAATCTGGGACGCGAGGAAACACCATATATTTT.

The rearrangement uses TRBV5-4 and TRBJ2-2, with no clear D. The V gene's germline CDR1 is SGHNT and CDR2 YYREEE (reference sequence). The CDR3 contains 14 residues. Trimming removed 2 bases at V and 4 bases at J, with 9 bases between. The CDR3: CASSLDIATGELFF. The CDR3 nucleotides are TGTGCCAGCAGCTTAGACATCGCCACCGGGGAGCTGTTTTTT.

As to this clone: The sample holds other DNA sequences that translate to the same CDR3. The V and J genes are TRBV2 and TRBJ2-5; 7 positions match TRBD2. From germline, CDR1 is SNHLY and CDR2 FYNNEI. This CDR3 spans 14 amino acids. V was pared by 3 bases and J by 2 bases, with 3 bases of the junction left unmatched. The CDR3 nucleotides read TGTGCCAGCAGTGAGAGAGCGGGGCAAGAGACCCAGTACTTC. This sequence encodes CASSERAGQETQYF.

The chain links TRBV6-1 to TRBJ1-1; TRBD1 agrees at 7 bases. V shed 4 bases, J shed 5 bases, and the junction held 4 bases outside the gene matches. CDR3 length: 13 residues. Per germline, CDR1 MNHNS and CDR2 SASEGT. The CDR3 DNA reads TGTGCCAGCAGTGCAGGGGGAACAACTGAAGCTTTCTTT. This codes for CASSAGGTTEAFF.

This sequence joins TRBV28 and TRBJ2-2, with 10 bases identical to TRBD2. Losses at the gene ends were 4 bases for V and 6 bases for J; bases not matched to a gene: 5. The germline V gene encodes CDR1 MDHEN and CDR2 SYDVKM. The CDR3 extends over 15 amino acids. Here the CDR3 DNA reads TGTGCCAGCAGTTCCCCCGGGACTAGCGCCGGGGAGCTGTTTTTT. It yields the protein CASSSPGTSAGELFF.

This clone was observed a single time. The rearrangement uses TRBV5-6 and TRBJ2-1, with 8 nucleotides matching TRBD1. The junction had 6 bases not matched to a gene; V was cut back by 4 bases and J by 9 bases. The germline gives CDR1 SGHDT, CDR2 YYEEEE. This CDR3 region has 13 residues. CDR3: CASSPQGAGEQFF. CDR3 sequence (DNA): TGTGCCAGCAGCCCCCAGGGGGCGGGTGAGCAGTTCTTC.

The chain links TRBV7-2 to TRBJ1-5; 7 positions match TRBD1. The CDR3 covers 15 residues. Looked up from germline, CDR1 is SGHTA and CDR2 is FQGNSA. J was trimmed by 5 bases and V by 5 bases; bases with no gene match: 9. CDR3 protein: CASSRAGGPDQPQHF. The DNA for the CDR3 is TGTGCCAGCAGCCGCGCAGGGGGACCTGATCAGCCCCAGCATTTT.

This sequence joins TRBV6-5 and TRBJ2-7, with D unclear. The CDR3 spans 14 residues. The ends were cut back, 5 bases at V and 6 bases at J, with 17 bases in the middle. The germline V gene encodes CDR1 MNHEY and CDR2 SVGAGI. CDR3 protein: CASSRRRNAIEQYF. The CDR3 DNA reads TGTGCCAGCAGTCGACGAAGAAACGCGATCGAGCAGTACTTC.

The chain carries TRBV7-3 and TRBJ2-1; D unresolved. Looked up from germline, CDR1 is SGHTA and CDR2 is FQGTGA. V was shortened by 2 bases and J by 8 bases, with 10 bases between the two germline ends. This CDR3 has 13 amino acids. The CDR3 protein is CASSLSASHEQFF. The CDR3, as DNA: TGTGCCAGCAGCTTATCGGCGTCGCATGAGCAGTTCTTC.

This clone was seen just once. The V and J genes are TRBV19 and TRBJ2-5, with D possibly TRBD2 on 6 matching bases. V was clipped by 7 bases and J by 5 bases, with 14 bases between them. CDR3 size: 13 residues. The germline V gene encodes CDR1 LNHDA and CDR2 SQIVND (reference sequence). CDR3 residues: CASKRMAGETQYF. The CDR3 DNA reads TGTGCCAGTAAGAGGATGGCGGGGGAGACCCAGTACTTC. The full variable domain, in which reference TRBV19 and TRBJ2-5 provide the parts outside the CDR3, is DGGITQSPKYLFRKEGQNVTLSCEQNLNHDAMYWYRQDPGQGLRLIYYSQIVNDFQKGDIAEGYSVSREKKESFPLTVTSAQKNPTAFYLCASKRMAGETQYFGPGTRLLVL.

The chain employs TRBV7-6 and TRBJ2-2, with 10 bases that match TRBD2. With V trimmed by 8 bases and J by 2 bases, 17 bases remained unmatched. CDR1 and CDR2 from the germline V gene are SGHVS and FNYEAQ. The CDR3 loop spans 19 amino acids. The CDR3 loop reads CASRVLSASGRHNTGELFF. CDR3 coding DNA: TGTGCCAGCCGCGTCCTTTCAGCTAGCGGGAGACACAACACCGGGGAGCTGTTTTTT.